The source of this TCR beta chain is a study of CD4+ T cells in melanoma. The repertoire was sequenced with immunoSEQ multiplex PCR; TCRdb's copy has only in-frame clones and lacks some. The sample lists about 9,200 clones, roughly 65% occurring once. Whole-study findings and limits: In melanoma, neoantigen-specific CD4+ T cells reportedly differed in differentiation state. CD8+ T cell, macrophage and B cell function reportedly correlated with neoantigen-specific CD4+ T cells.

Germline CDR1 and CDR2: SEHNR and FQNEAQ (reference sequence). CDR3 length: 14 amino acids. The V gene lost 5 bases and the J gene lost 9 bases, with 14 bases spanning the gap. Details on this clone: Its specificity is not known.

The sequencing sample was made of cells from a culture (not recorded whether cultured in vitro). This clonotype originated in a human donor with melanoma. This chain joins TRBV7-9 and TRBJ1-6; a possible D gene is TRBD1 (6 bases). The CDR3 region is CASSRGGVGSPLHF. DNA of the CDR3: TGTGCCAGCAGCCGAGGGGGGGTGGGTTCACCCCTCCACTTT. Supplemented by reference TRBV7-9 and TRBJ1-6, the full variable domain reads DTGVSQNPRHKITKRGQNVTFRCDPISEHNRLYWYRQTLGQGPEFLTYFQNEAQLEKSRLLSDRFSAERPKGSFSTLEIQRTEQGDSAMYLCASSRGGVGSPLHFGNGTRLTVT.